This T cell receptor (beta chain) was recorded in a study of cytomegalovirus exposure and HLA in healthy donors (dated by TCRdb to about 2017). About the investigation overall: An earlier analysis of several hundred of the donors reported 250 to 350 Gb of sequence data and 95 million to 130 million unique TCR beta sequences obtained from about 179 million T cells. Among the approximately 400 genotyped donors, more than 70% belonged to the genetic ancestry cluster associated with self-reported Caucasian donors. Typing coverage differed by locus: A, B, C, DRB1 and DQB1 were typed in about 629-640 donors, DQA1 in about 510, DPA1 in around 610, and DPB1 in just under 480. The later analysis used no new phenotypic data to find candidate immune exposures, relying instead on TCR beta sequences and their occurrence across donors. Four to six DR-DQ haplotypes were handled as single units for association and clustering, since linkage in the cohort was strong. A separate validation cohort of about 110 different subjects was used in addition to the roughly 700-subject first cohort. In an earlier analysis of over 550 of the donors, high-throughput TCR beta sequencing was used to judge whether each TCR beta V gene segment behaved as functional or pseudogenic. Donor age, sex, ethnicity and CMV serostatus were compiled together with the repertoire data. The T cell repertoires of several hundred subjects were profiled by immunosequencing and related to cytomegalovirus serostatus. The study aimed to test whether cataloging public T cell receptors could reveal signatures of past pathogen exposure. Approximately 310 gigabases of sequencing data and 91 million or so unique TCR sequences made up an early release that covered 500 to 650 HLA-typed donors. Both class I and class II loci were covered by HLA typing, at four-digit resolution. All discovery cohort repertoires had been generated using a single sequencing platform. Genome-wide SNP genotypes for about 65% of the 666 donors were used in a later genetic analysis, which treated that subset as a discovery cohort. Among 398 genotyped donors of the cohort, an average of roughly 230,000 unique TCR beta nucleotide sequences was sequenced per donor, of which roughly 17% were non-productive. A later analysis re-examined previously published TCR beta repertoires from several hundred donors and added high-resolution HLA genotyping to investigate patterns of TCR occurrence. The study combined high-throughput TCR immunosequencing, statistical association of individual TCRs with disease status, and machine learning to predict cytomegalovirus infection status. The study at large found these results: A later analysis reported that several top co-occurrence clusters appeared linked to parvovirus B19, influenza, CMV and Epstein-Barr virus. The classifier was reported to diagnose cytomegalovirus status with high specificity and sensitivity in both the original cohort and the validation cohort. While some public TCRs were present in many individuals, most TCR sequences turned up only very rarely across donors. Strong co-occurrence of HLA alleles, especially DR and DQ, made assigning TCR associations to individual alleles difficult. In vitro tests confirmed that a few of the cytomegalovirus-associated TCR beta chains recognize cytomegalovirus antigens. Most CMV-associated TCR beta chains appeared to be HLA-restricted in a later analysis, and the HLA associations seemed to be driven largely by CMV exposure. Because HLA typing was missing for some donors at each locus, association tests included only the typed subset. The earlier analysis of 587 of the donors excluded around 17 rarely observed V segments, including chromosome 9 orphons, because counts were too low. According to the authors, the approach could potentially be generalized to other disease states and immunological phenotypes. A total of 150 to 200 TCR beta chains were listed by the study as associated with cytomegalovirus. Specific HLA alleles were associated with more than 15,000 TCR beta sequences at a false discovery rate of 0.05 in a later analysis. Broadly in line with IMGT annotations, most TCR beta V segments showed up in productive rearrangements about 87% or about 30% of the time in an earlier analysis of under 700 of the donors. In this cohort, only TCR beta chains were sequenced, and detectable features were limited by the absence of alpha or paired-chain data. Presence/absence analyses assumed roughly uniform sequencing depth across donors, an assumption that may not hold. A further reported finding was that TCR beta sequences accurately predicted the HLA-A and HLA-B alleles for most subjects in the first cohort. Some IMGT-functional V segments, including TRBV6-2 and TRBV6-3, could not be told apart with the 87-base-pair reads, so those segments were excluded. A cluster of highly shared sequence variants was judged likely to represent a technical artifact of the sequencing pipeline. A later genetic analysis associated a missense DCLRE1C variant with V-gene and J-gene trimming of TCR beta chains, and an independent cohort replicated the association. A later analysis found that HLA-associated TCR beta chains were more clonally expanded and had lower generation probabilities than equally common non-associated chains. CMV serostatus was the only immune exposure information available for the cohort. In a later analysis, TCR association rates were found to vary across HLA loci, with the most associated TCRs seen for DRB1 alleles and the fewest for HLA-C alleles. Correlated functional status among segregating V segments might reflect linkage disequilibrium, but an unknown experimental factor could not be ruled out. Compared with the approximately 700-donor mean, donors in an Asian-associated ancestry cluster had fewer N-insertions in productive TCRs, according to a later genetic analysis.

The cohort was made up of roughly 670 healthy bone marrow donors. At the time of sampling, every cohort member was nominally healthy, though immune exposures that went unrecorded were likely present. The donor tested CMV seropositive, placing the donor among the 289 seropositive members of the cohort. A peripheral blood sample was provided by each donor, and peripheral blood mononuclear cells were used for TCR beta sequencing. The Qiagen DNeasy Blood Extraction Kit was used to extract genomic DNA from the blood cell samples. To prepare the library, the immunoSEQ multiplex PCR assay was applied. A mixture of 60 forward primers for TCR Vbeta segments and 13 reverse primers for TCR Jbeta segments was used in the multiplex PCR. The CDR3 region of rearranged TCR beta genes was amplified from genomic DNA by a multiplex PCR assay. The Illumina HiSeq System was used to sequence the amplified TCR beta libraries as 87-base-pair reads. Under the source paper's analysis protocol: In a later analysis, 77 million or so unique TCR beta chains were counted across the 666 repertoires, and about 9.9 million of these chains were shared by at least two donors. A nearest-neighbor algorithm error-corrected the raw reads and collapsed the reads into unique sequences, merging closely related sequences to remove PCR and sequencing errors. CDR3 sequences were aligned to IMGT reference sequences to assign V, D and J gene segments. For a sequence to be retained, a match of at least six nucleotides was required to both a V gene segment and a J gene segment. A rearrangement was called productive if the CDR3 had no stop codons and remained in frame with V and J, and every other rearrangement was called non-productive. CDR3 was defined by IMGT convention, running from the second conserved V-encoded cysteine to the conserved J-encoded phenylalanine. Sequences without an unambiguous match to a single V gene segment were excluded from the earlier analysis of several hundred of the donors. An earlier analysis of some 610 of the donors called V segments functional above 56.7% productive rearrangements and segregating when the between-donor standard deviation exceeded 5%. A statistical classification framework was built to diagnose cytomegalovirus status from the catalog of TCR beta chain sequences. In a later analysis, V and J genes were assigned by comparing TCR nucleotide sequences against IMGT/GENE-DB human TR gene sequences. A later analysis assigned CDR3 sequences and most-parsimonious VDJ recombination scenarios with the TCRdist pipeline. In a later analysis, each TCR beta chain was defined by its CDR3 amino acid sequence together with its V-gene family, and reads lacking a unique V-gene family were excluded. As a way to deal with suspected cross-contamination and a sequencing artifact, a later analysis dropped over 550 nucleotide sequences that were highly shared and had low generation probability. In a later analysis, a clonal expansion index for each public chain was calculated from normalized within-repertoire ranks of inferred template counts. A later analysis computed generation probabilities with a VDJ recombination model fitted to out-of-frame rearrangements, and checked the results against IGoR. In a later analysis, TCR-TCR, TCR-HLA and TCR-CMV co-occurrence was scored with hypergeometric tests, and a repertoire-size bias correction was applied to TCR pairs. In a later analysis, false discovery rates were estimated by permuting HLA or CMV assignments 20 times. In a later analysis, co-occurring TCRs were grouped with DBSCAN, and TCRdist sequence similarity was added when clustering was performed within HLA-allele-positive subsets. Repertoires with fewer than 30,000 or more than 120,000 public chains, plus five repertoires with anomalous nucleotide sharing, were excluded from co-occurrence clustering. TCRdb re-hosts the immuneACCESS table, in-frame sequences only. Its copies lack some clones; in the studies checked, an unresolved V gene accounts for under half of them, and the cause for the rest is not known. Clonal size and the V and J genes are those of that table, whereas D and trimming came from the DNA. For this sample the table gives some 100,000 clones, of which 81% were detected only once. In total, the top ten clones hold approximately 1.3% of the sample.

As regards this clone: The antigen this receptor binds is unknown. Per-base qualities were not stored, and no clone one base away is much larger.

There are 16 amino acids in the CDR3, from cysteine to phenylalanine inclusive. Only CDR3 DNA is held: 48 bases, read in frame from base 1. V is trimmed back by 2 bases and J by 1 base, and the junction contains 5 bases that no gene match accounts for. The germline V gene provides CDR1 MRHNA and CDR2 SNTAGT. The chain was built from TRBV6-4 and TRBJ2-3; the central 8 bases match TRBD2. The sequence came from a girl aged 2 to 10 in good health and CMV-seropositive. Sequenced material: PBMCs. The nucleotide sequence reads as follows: TGTGCCAGCAGTGACGGGAGCGGGAGAGGCACAGATACGCAGTATTTT. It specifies CASSDGSGRGTDTQYF.